One sample yielded the 13 T cell receptor beta chains listed below, sequenced in a study of regulatory T cells in long-lasting Graves disease. The time point here: persistent/refractory GD, antithyroid drugs over 5 years with positive TRAb. After RNA was extracted from PBMCs, the TCR library was made from it. Relying on iRepertoire HTBI primers and Arm-PCR of CDR3 regions, the team built TCR beta libraries. TCRdb fed the multiplex PCR reads into MiXCR, producing one record per CDR3 protein. Of roughly 500,000 distinct CDR3 sequences listed, approximately 23% are singletons. This material consisted of peripheral blood mononuclear cells (PBMCs), taken when the disease was refractory, from a patient treated with antithyroid drugs. The receptors were sampled from a female donor with Graves disease.

This clonotype was seen at least ten times. The V gene is TRBV2, the J gene TRBJ1-2; D is possibly TRBD1 (5 bases). V was shortened by 9 bases and J by 4 bases, with 15 bases between the two germline ends. The germline V gene has CDR1 SNHLY and CDR2 FYNNEI. CDR3 length: 13 residues. CDR3 bases: TGTGCCAGTGAGGGGCGGGGTGTCTATGGCTACACCTTC. As protein: CASEGRGVYGYTF.

The chain joins TRBV6-1 to TRBJ2-7; TRBD1 aligns across 7 bases. The CDR3 sequence is 14 residues long. V lost 6 bases to trimming and J lost 6 bases; unmatched junction nucleotides: 11. The germline CDR1 and CDR2 sequences are MNHNS and SASEGT. CDR3 coding DNA: TGTGCCAGCAGGACAGGGACCGACTCTTTCGAGCAGTACTTC. Translating it yields CASRTGTDSFEQYF.

The V and J genes are TRBV7-6 and TRBJ1-1; TRBD1 aligns across 7 bases. This CDR3 comprises 16 residues. Germline lookup yields CDR1 SGHVS and CDR2 FNYEAQ. J gave up 4 bases and V 5 bases, and 13 bases lay outside the gene matches. The CDR3 DNA is TGTGCCAGCAGCACAACAGGGGCAGGTTTCGGCACTGAAGCTTTCTTT. Its protein product is CASSTTGAGFGTEAFF.

This clonotype was counted only a few times. CDR3 sequence (DNA): TGTGCCAGCAGCCACTTCGGGCAAGGGGTTCGGCAGTTCTTC. This sequence encodes CASSHFGQGVRQFF. This chain joins TRBV28 and TRBJ2-1, with D tentatively TRBD1 (5 bases). This CDR3 region has 14 residues. Germline loops: CDR1 MDHEN, CDR2 SYDVKM. Trimming took 6 bases from V and 12 from J, leaving 21 bases between them.

The chain couples TRBV5-1 to TRBJ1-1, with D possibly matching TRBD1 (6 bases). The CDR3 has 15 amino acids. With 4 bases removed from V and 3 bases from J, the gap between germline ends came to 16 bases. The germline V gene encodes CDR1 SGHRS and CDR2 YFSETQ. The CDR3 sequence is CASSGGTGIDTEAFF. CDR3 nucleotide sequence: TGCGCCAGCAGCGGGGGAACAGGGATCGACACTGAAGCTTTCTTT.

This clonotype was recorded only once. With a much larger clone just one base away, this may be a read error. The J gene is TRBJ1-1, the V gene TRBV29-1; no clear D. Trimming removed 8 bases at V and 2 bases at J, with 9 bases between. This CDR3 spans 11 amino acids. The germline CDR1 and CDR2 sequences are SQVTM and ANQGSEA. The DNA of the CDR3 is TGCAGCATTGGGCTAAACACTGAAGCTTTCTTT. This sequence encodes CSIGLNTEAFF.

The J gene is TRBJ1-5, the V gene TRBV19; D is ambiguous. CDR3 length equals 17 residues. Trimming pared 1 base from V and 0 bases from J, leaving 13 bases between. From germline, CDR1 is LNHDA and CDR2 SQIVND (reference sequence). The CDR3 reads CASSIATGIDSNQPQHF. The CDR3 region has the DNA TGTGCCAGTAGTATAGCGACGGGGATCGATAGCAATCAGCCCCAGCATTTT. The variable domain in full, with the rest retrieved from reference TRBV19 and TRBJ1-5, is DGGITQSPKYLFRKEGQNVTLSCEQNLNHDAMYWYRQDPGQGLRLIYYSQIVNDFQKGDIAEGYSVSREKKESFPLTVTSAQKNPTAFYLCASSIATGIDSNQPQHFGDGTRLSIL.

This clonotype appeared a few times. The chain has TRBV28 and TRBJ1-1; maybe TRBD1 (5 bases). Trimming pared 5 bases from V and 0 bases from J, leaving 13 bases between. Germline lookup yields CDR1 MDHEN and CDR2 SYDVKM. There are 15 residues in the CDR3. The CDR3 nucleotides read TGTGCCAGCAGTCCCCTGCAGGGTATGAACACTGAAGCTTTCTTT. This gives the protein CASSPLQGMNTEAFF. The variable domain in full, completed from reference TRBV28 and TRBJ1-1, reads DVKVTQSSRYLVKRTGEKVFLECVQDMDHENMFWYRQDPGLGLRLIYFSYDVKMKEKGDIPEGYSVSREKKERFSLILESASTNQTSMYLCASSPLQGMNTEAFFGQGTRLTVV.

The table lists this clonotype with a few counts. The chain couples TRBV7-9 to TRBJ1-3; D is possibly TRBD1 (6 bases). Germline CDR1 is SEHNR and CDR2 is FQNEAQ (reference sequence). V was shortened by 6 bases and J by 4 bases, with 22 bases between the two germline ends. This CDR3 is built from 17 residues. The CDR3 sequence: CASSDRTGLNSGNTIYF. CDR3 in DNA: TGTGCCAGCAGTGACCGAACAGGGTTGAATTCAGGAAACACCATATATTTT.

This clonotype occurred a few times. The chain couples TRBV20-1 to TRBJ2-2; D is ambiguous. V was trimmed by 6 bases and J by 1 base, leaving 12 bases between them. The CDR3 is made up of 14 amino acids. Germline V gene lookup returns CDR1 DFQATT and CDR2 SNEGSKA (reference sequence). In DNA form, the CDR3 reads TGCAGTGCAATGCCCGGCGTGAACACCGGGGAGCTGTTTTTT. The encoded protein is CSAMPGVNTGELFF.

The V and J genes are TRBV12-3 or TRBV12-4 and TRBJ1-4, with TRBD1 matching over 7 bases. The CDR3 sequence is 14 residues long. V shed 5 bases and J 10 bases; nucleotides not matched to a gene: 10. CDR3 nucleotides: TGTGCCAGCAGTAGCCGGGACAGAGATGGAAAACTGTTTTTT. It specifies CASSSRDRDGKLFF.

This clonotype has at least ten counts. The chain uses TRBV28 and TRBJ2-2, with 10 nucleotides matching TRBD2. V was clipped by 3 bases and J by 3 bases; unmatched bases: 7. The germline V gene has CDR1 MDHEN and CDR2 SYDVKM. The CDR3 spans 17 residues. The chain's CDR3 is CASSFEAGGYHTGELFF. The CDR3 DNA reads as TGTGCCAGCAGTTTTGAAGCGGGAGGGTATCACACCGGGGAGCTGTTTTTT.

The gene calls are TRBV6-5 and TRBJ2-5; 7 nucleotides align to TRBD2. The germline gives CDR1 MNHEY, CDR2 SVGAGI. The trim removed 3 bases at V and 1 base at J, leaving 5 bases unmatched. The CDR3 contains 15 residues. The CDR3 region is CASSYSGGIQETQYF. The CDR3, as DNA: TGTGCCAGCAGTTATTCCGGGGGGATCCAAGAGACCCAGTACTTC.